This TCR beta chain is from a study of long-term antiretroviral therapy in people with HIV. Whole-study results and caveats: Before ART, certain clones expanded, and these dominated the repertoire at all time points.

In this sample, this clone turned up a few times. Antigen: not known. With survey level as its setting, the immunoSEQ assay was v3.0. Profiled with immunoSEQ multiplex PCR; TCRdb holds only in-frame clones, not every one. The repertoire holds 15,000 to 20,000 clones, 88% seen once, with around 12% in the top ten. Per germline, CDR1 SQVTM and CDR2 ANQGSEA. V lost 4 bases and J lost 0; bases outside the gene matches: 6. This CDR3 is 15 amino acids long. The specimen was unsorted PBMCs, collected 6.9 years after starting antiretroviral therapy. This clonotype originated in a man aged 45-60 years with HIV. The V and J genes are TRBV29-1 and TRBJ2-4; 7 bases fit TRBD1. The CDR3 region has the DNA TGCAGCGTTGCGGGACAGCGACTAGCCAAAAACATTCAGTACTTC. Translating gives CSVAGQRLAKNIQYF.